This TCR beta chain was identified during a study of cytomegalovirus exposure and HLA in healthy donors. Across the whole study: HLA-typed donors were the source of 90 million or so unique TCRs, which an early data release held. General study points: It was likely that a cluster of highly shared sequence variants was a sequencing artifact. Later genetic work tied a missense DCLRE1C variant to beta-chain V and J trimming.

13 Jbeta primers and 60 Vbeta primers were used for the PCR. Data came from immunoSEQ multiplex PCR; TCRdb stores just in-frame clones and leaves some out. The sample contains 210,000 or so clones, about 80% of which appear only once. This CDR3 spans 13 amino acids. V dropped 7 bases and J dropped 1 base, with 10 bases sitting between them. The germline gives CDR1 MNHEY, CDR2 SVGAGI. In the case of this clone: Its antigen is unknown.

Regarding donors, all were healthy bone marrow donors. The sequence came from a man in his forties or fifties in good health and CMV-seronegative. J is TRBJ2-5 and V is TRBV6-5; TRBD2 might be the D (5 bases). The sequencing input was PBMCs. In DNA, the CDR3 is TGTGCCAGCACCCGGGGATCCCAAGAGACCCAGTACTTC. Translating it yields CASTRGSQETQYF.